These 31 T cell receptor beta chains came from one sample sequenced in a study of blood T cell repertoires in COVID-19. Sequenced by immunoSEQ multiplex PCR; TCRdb stores in-frame clones only, minus some. The sample consists of approximately 250,000 clones, over 90% of them appearing once. Sequencing input: peripheral blood. Every receptor here comes from a young man with COVID-19, enrolled during active disease.

This clone has just one count. The chain combines TRBV7-9 with TRBJ2-2; possible D gene TRBD1, 5 bases. The length of the CDR3 is 14 residues. Germline CDR1 SEHNR, CDR2 FQNEAQ (reference sequence). Deletions cut 6 bases from V and 0 bases from J, with 8 bases between. The CDR3 protein is CASRPDTNTGELFF. The CDR3 nucleotides read TGTGCCAGCAGACCGGACACGAACACCGGGGAGCTGTTTTTT. The complete variable domain, with remaining parts taken from reference TRBV7-9 and TRBJ2-2, reads DTGVSQNPRHKITKRGQNVTFRCDPISEHNRLYWYRQTLGQGPEFLTYFQNEAQLEKSRLLSDRFSAERPKGSFSTLEIQRTEQGDSAMYLCASRPDTNTGELFFGEGSRLTVL.

This rearrangement joins TRBV7-9 to TRBJ1-2; possibly TRBD1 for D (6 bases). Per germline, CDR1 SEHNR and CDR2 FQNEAQ (reference sequence). The CDR3 is made up of 16 amino acids. Trimming pared 4 bases from V and 3 bases from J, leaving 18 bases between. The CDR3 is CASSSYTGPSDYGYTF. As DNA, the CDR3 is TGTGCCAGCAGCTCTTACACAGGGCCCTCGGACTATGGCTACACCTTC.

This chain connects TRBV18 to TRBJ2-7; D is perhaps TRBD1 (5 bases). This CDR3 spans 12 amino acids. Germline V gene data show CDR1 as KGHSH and CDR2 as LQKENI. V was clipped by 4 bases and J by 5 bases, with 9 bases between them. Written as DNA, the CDR3 is TGTGCCAGCTCACTTACAGGAGACGAGCAGTACTTC. Translation: CASSLTGDEQYF.

This chain links TRBV5-6 with TRBJ2-5; 9 nucleotides agree with TRBD2. There are 17 residues in the CDR3. The germline gives CDR1 SGHDT, CDR2 YYEEEE. J gave up 2 bases and V 4 bases, and 12 bases lay outside the gene matches. In DNA form, the CDR3 reads TGTGCCAGCAGCCCCCAGTACGAGCGGGGGGCTCAAGAGACCCAGTACTTC. Protein: CASSPQYERGAQETQYF.

This chain links TRBV5-1 with TRBJ2-3, with D unclear. The CDR3 is 13 residues long. CDR1 SGHRS and CDR2 YFSETQ come from the germline V gene. The ends were cut back, 0 bases at V and 5 bases at J, with 7 bases in the middle. CDR3 residues: CASSLEAGDTQYF. In DNA form, the CDR3 reads TGCGCCAGCAGCTTGGAGGCAGGAGATACGCAGTATTTT.

The CDR3 sequence is CASSDELRTEAFF. The CDR3 DNA follows: TGTGCCAGCAGCGATGAACTGAGGACTGAAGCTTTCTTT. The chain carries TRBV3-1 (or the pseudogene TRBV3-2) and TRBJ1-1; D gene unclear. The CDR3 is made up of 13 amino acids. Deletions cut 5 bases from V and 5 bases from J, with 12 bases between. CDR1 and CDR2 (germline): LGHDT, YNNKEL (reference sequence).

The chain combines TRBV27 with TRBJ2-1; 7 nucleotides align to TRBD1. With V trimmed by 3 bases and J by 2 bases, 7 bases remained unmatched. CDR3 size: 16 residues. The V gene's germline CDR1 is MNHEY and CDR2 SMNVEV (reference sequence). CDR3 DNA: TGTGCCAGCAGTTTCTCAGCCGGGACAGCCTACAATGAGCAGTTCTTC. It yields the protein CASSFSAGTAYNEQFF.

This chain connects TRBV19 to TRBJ2-2; 15 positions agree with TRBD2. The CDR3 sequence is 18 residues long. Germline V gives CDR1 LNHDA, CDR2 SQIVND (reference sequence). Germline trimming cut 8 bases from V and 1 base from J; bases unmatched to any gene: 8. The CDR3 sequence is CASSGTSGGTRNTGELFF. In DNA, the CDR3 is TGTGCCAGTTCCGGGACTAGCGGGGGGACCCGGAACACCGGGGAGCTGTTTTTT.

The chain uses TRBV6-4 and TRBJ2-5; tentatively, D is TRBD2 (7 bases). V was trimmed by 8 bases and J by 5 bases, leaving 18 bases between them. There are 14 residues in the CDR3. Germline V gene lookup returns CDR1 MRHNA and CDR2 SNTAGT. CDR3: CASWGGPPPETQYF. CDR3 DNA sequence: TGTGCCAGCTGGGGGGGCCCTCCCCCCGAGACCCAGTACTTC.

The V gene is TRBV6-2 or TRBV6-3, the J gene TRBJ2-1; D uncertain. The CDR3 is 12 residues long. Trimming took off 1 base at V and 9 bases at J, with 7 bases between the two ends. The germline CDR1 and CDR2 sequences are MNHEY and SVGEGT. CDR3 amino acids: CASSYFVSEQFF. CDR3 sequence (DNA): TGTGCCAGCAGTTACTTTGTGAGTGAGCAGTTCTTC.

The chain is built from TRBV7-9 and TRBJ1-1; D unresolved. Germline CDR1 reads SEHNR; CDR2 reads FQNEAQ (reference sequence). V lost 5 bases and J 4 bases, leaving 8 bases between the germline ends. This CDR3 spans 12 amino acids. The CDR3 bases are TGTGCCAGCAGCGCTCTCGGCACTGAAGCTTTCTTT. The encoded protein is CASSALGTEAFF.

This chain links TRBV3-1 (or the pseudogene TRBV3-2) with TRBJ1-1; 8 bases map to TRBD1. The CDR3 totals 17 residues. J was trimmed by 4 bases and V by 5 bases; bases with no gene match: 15. The germline V gene encodes CDR1 LGHDT and CDR2 YNNKEL (reference sequence). The CDR3 protein is CASSTPRRQGLGTEAFF. Written as DNA, the CDR3 is TGTGCCAGCAGCACCCCCCGCCGACAGGGGTTAGGCACTGAAGCTTTCTTT.

Comment on this clone: At the DNA level, this CDR3 is encoded by other sequences in the same sample as well. The chain joins TRBV6-1 to TRBJ1-4; 8 bases map to TRBD1. This CDR3 has 15 residues. In germline, CDR1 is MNHNS, CDR2 SASEGT. The J segment lost 0 bases and the V segment lost 3 bases, leaving 0 bases of the junction unmatched. The CDR3, as DNA: TGTGCCAGCAGTGAGGGACAGGCAACTAATGAAAAACTGTTTTTT. Translated, it gives CASSEGQATNEKLFF.

The chain combines TRBV7-9 with TRBJ2-3; a possible D gene is TRBD2 (6 bases). Germline-derived CDR1 and CDR2 are SEHNR and FQNEAQ (reference sequence). Trimming left V 5 bases short and J 2 bases short, with 14 bases between. The CDR3 runs 15 residues. This chain's CDR3 is CASSLITGLTDTQYF. The DNA of the CDR3 is TGTGCCAGCAGCCTCATTACGGGACTCACAGATACGCAGTATTTT. Full variable domain (missing parts from reference TRBV7-9 and TRBJ2-3): DTGVSQNPRHKITKRGQNVTFRCDPISEHNRLYWYRQTLGQGPEFLTYFQNEAQLEKSRLLSDRFSAERPKGSFSTLEIQRTEQGDSAMYLCASSLITGLTDTQYFGPGTRLTVL.

This chain joins TRBV19 and TRBJ2-5; 9 bases align to TRBD2. V lost 3 bases to trimming and J lost 5 bases; unmatched junction nucleotides: 7. The germline CDR1 and CDR2 sequences are LNHDA and SQIVND (reference sequence). The CDR3 runs to 15 residues. The CDR3 DNA reads as TGTGCCAGTAGTATGTGGAGCGGGGGGCTGGAGACCCAGTACTTC. This encodes CASSMWSGGLETQYF. The complete variable domain, with remaining parts taken from reference TRBV19 and TRBJ2-5, reads DGGITQSPKYLFRKEGQNVTLSCEQNLNHDAMYWYRQDPGQGLRLIYYSQIVNDFQKGDIAEGYSVSREKKESFPLTVTSAQKNPTAFYLCASSMWSGGLETQYFGPGTRLLVL.

This chain uses TRBV30 with TRBJ2-3, with TRBD1 as a possible D gene (7 bases). The germline gives CDR1 GTSNPN, CDR2 SVGIG (reference sequence). The CDR3 has 15 residues. Trimming pared 2 bases from V and 1 base from J, leaving 13 bases between. In DNA, the CDR3 is TGTGCCTGGAGTACAGGGGAGGTTCGCACAGATACGCAGTATTTT. Translating gives CAWSTGEVRTDTQYF.

The CDR3 region is CASSLLHSGANVLTF. In nucleotides, the CDR3 is TGCGCCAGCAGCTTGTTACACTCTGGGGCCAACGTCCTGACTTTC. The chain links TRBV5-1 to TRBJ2-6; no clear D. Trimming pared 1 base from V and 0 bases from J, leaving 5 bases between. Germline CDR1 SGHRS, CDR2 YFSETQ. There are 15 residues in the CDR3.

Note on this clone: In the same sample, other DNA sequences code for this CDR3. The rearrangement links TRBV13 to TRBJ1-3; D gene uncertain. CDR3 length: 14 residues. Germline assignment: CDR1 PRHDT and CDR2 FYEKMQ (reference sequence). Trimming removed 0 bases at V and 0 bases at J, with 3 bases between. CDR3: CASSLGSSGNTIYF. CDR3 in DNA: TGTGCCAGCAGCTTAGGGAGCTCTGGAAACACCATATATTTT.

This chain uses TRBV3-1 (or the pseudogene TRBV3-2) with TRBJ1-6, with TRBD1 matching over 9 bases. Germline loops: CDR1 LGHDT, CDR2 YNNKEL (reference sequence). There are 16 residues in the CDR3. The trim removed 1 base at V and 4 bases at J, leaving 2 bases unmatched. The CDR3: CASSQGQGGYNSPLHF. The CDR3 nucleotides are TGTGCCAGCAGCCAAGGACAGGGGGGTTATAATTCACCCCTCCACTTT.

The V and J genes are TRBV19 and TRBJ2-3, with a tentative D call TRBD2 (7 bases). Germline-derived CDR1 and CDR2 are LNHDA and SQIVND (reference sequence). The CDR3 totals 14 residues. Deletions cut 5 bases from V and 1 base from J, with 10 bases between. The CDR3 DNA sequence: TGTGCCAGTAGTGAGGGGGGGGGCACAGATACGCAGTATTTT. Protein sequence: CASSEGGGTDTQYF.

About this clone: Germline is not matched at one junction end, which may reflect a read error. The chain carries TRBV10-1 and TRBJ1-2; perhaps TRBD1 as D (6 bases). The CDR3 sequence is 12 residues long. Per germline, CDR1 WNHNN and CDR2 SYGVQD (reference sequence). The chain's CDR3 is CASSESRTEFYF. The DNA for the CDR3 is TGCGCCAGCAGTGAGTCCCGGACAGAGTTTTACTTC.

This clone was detected once. The J gene is TRBJ1-6, the V gene TRBV3-1 (or the pseudogene TRBV3-2); no reliable D call. This CDR3 spans 15 amino acids. Germline V lookup: CDR1 LGHDT, CDR2 YNNKEL (reference sequence). The V end lost 0 bases, the J end lost 1 base, and 4 bases lay between the germline ends. CDR3 in DNA: TGTGCCAGCAGCCAAGATAGTTCCTATAATTCACCCCTCCACTTT. This codes for CASSQDSSYNSPLHF.

The J gene is TRBJ2-2, the V gene TRBV11-2; D is perhaps TRBD2 (5 bases). The CDR3 spans 17 residues. Germline CDR1 SGHAT, CDR2 FQNNGV. V was trimmed by 1 base and J by 1 base, leaving 13 bases between them. CDR3: CASSLAPFGENTGELFF. CDR3 DNA: TGTGCCAGCAGCTTAGCCCCCTTCGGGGAGAACACCGGGGAGCTGTTTTTT. The full variable domain, completed using reference TRBV11-2 and TRBJ2-2, is EAGVAQSPRYKIIEKRQSVAFWCNPISGHATLYWYQQILGQGPKLLIQFQNNGVVDDSQLPKDRFSAERLKGVDSTLKIQPAKLEDSAVYLCASSLAPFGENTGELFFGEGSRLTVL.

This chain joins TRBV7-3 and TRBJ2-2, with a tentative D call TRBD2 (7 bases). V lost 5 bases and J lost 5, with 18 bases in between. The CDR3 has 16 residues. Per germline, CDR1 SGHTA and CDR2 FQGTGA. This CDR3 reads CASSRSGGGGTGELFF. CDR3 bases: TGTGCCAGCAGCCGCTCTGGGGGGGGCGGTACCGGGGAGCTGTTTTTT.

This chain connects TRBV19 to TRBJ1-1; possibly TRBD1 for D (6 bases). Germline CDR1 LNHDA, CDR2 SQIVND (reference sequence). V lost 8 bases to trimming and J lost 3 bases, with 19 bases between them. The CDR3 loop spans 15 amino acids. DNA for the CDR3: TGTGCCAGTCGGGTGATTCAGGGGATGGACACTGAAGCTTTCTTT. This translates into CASRVIQGMDTEAFF.

J is TRBJ2-2 and V is TRBV29-1, with D tentatively TRBD2 (5 bases). The V gene's germline CDR1 is SQVTM and CDR2 ANQGSEA. There are 14 residues in the CDR3. Trimming left V 5 bases short and J 4 bases short, with 14 bases between. The CDR3 DNA sequence: TGCAGCGTTCGGGGTCGTGATGGCACCGGGGAGCTGTTTTTT. Protein: CSVRGRDGTGELFF.

The chain uses TRBV5-1 and TRBJ1-2; TRBD1 agrees at 7 bases. The CDR3 has 14 residues. The V gene's germline CDR1 is SGHRS and CDR2 YFSETQ. The J segment lost 2 bases and the V segment lost 2 bases, leaving 3 bases of the junction unmatched. CDR3 loop: CASSLGRGNYGYTF. DNA of the CDR3: TGCGCCAGCAGCTTAGGCAGGGGGAACTATGGCTACACCTTC.

The chain uses TRBV7-2 and TRBJ1-2; D is perhaps TRBD1 (5 bases). This CDR3 region has 18 residues. CDR1 and CDR2 (germline): SGHTA, FQGNSA. Trimming removed 4 bases at V and 1 base at J, with 22 bases between. CDR3 amino acids: CASSYRLGVAALNYGYTF. The DNA for the CDR3 is TGTGCCAGCAGCTACAGGCTTGGAGTTGCCGCCCTTAACTATGGCTACACCTTC.

The chain employs TRBV7-9 and TRBJ1-3, with a tentative D call TRBD1 (5 bases). CDR1 SEHNR and CDR2 FQNEAQ come from the germline V gene (reference sequence). With 1 base removed from V and 3 bases from J, the gap between germline ends came to 16 bases. The CDR3 sequence is 17 residues long. Written as DNA, the CDR3 is TGTGCCAGCAGCTTAGGGCCCTGGCAGGGCGATGGAAACACCATATATTTT. It specifies CASSLGPWQGDGNTIYF. The whole variable domain, filled in from reference TRBV7-9 and TRBJ1-3, reads DTGVSQNPRHKITKRGQNVTFRCDPISEHNRLYWYRQTLGQGPEFLTYFQNEAQLEKSRLLSDRFSAERPKGSFSTLEIQRTEQGDSAMYLCASSLGPWQGDGNTIYFGEGSWLTVV.

This clone was recorded a few times. The CDR3 loop reads CASSHQGPNEKLFF. For the CDR3, the DNA is TGCGCCAGCAGCCATCAGGGCCCTAATGAAAAACTGTTTTTT. The V call is TRBV5-1, the J call TRBJ1-4; a possible D gene is TRBD1 (5 bases). The CDR3 runs 14 residues. Trimming took off 4 bases at V and 3 bases at J, with 10 bases between the two ends. Germline loops: CDR1 SGHRS, CDR2 YFSETQ.

The chain combines TRBV2 with TRBJ1-2; D is possibly TRBD1 (6 bases). Germline V gives CDR1 SNHLY, CDR2 FYNNEI. CDR3 length equals 14 residues. V lost 3 bases, J lost 4 bases, and 12 bases lay in between. The CDR3 DNA reads TGTGCCAGCAGTGACCGCAGGGGACCCTATGGCTACACCTTC. It specifies CASSDRRGPYGYTF.